Below, 12 T cell receptor beta chains from the same sample are listed, as sequenced in a study of OX40 agonist ivuxolimab in advanced cancers. The assay was immunoSEQ multiplex PCR, and TCRdb's table has in-frame clones only and misses some. The sample shows about 30,000 clones, approximately 87% of them seen only once. The source material was CD4+ or CD8+ T cells sorted from blood, sampled in a trial of the OX40 agonist ivuxolimab. The source of these receptors is an adult with an advanced solid tumor such as melanoma, head and neck, liver or kidney cancer.

V and J are TRBV6-5 and TRBJ1-1; D is unclear. Trimming left V 7 bases short and J 2 bases short, with 17 bases between. The germline V gene encodes CDR1 MNHEY and CDR2 SVGAGI. CDR3 size: 15 residues. DNA for the CDR3: TGTGCCAGCAAAGTTTGGGGTACAGACAACACTGAAGCTTTCTTT. Translation gives CASKVWGTDNTEAFF.

The rearrangement links TRBV7-3 to TRBJ2-1; 8 bases match TRBD1. Losses at the gene ends were 2 bases for V and 10 bases for J; bases not matched to a gene: 10. Germline V gives CDR1 SGHTA, CDR2 FQGTGA. The CDR3 sequence is 15 residues long. CDR3 in amino acids: CASSLVWTGSDEQFF. In nucleotides, the CDR3 is TGTGCCAGCAGCTTAGTTTGGACAGGGTCGGACGAGCAGTTCTTC.

The rearrangement links TRBV7-6 to TRBJ1-3; D gene uncertain. Per germline, CDR1 SGHVS and CDR2 FNYEAQ. This CDR3 contains 17 residues. V was cut by 5 bases and J by 3 bases, with 20 bases left in between. The CDR3 here is CASSPPGPAGLGNTIYF. In DNA, the CDR3 is TGTGCCAGCAGCCCACCCGGCCCCGCCGGACTTGGAAACACCATATATTTT.

V and J are TRBV9 and TRBJ2-3; D assignment may be TRBD1 or TRBD2 (6 bases each). Germline loops: CDR1 SGDLS, CDR2 YYNGEE. V lost 0 bases to trimming and J lost 1 base, with 21 bases between them. This CDR3 has 19 residues. The CDR3 loop is CASSVERGAPSARTDTQYF. The CDR3 nucleotides are TGTGCCAGCAGCGTAGAAAGGGGGGCGCCTAGCGCGCGCACAGATACGCAGTATTTT.

In its sample, this clone was seen once. This chain connects TRBV14 to TRBJ1-4, with D possibly TRBD1 on 5 matching bases. Trimming stripped 0 bases from V and 0 bases from J, with 17 bases between. This CDR3 is 19 amino acids long. Germline CDR1 is SGHDN and CDR2 is FVKESK. The CDR3, as DNA: TGTGCCAGCAGCCAAGATCCCAGGGAGTACGGTGCAACTAATGAAAAACTGTTTTTT. Amino acid sequence: CASSQDPREYGATNEKLFF. Based on the CDR3 plus reference TRBV14 and TRBJ1-4, the full variable domain is EAGVTQFPSHSVIEKGQTVTLRCDPISGHDNLYWYRRVMGKEIKFLLHFVKESKQDESGMPNNRFLAERTGGTYSTLKVQPAELEDSGVYFCASSQDPREYGATNEKLFFGSGTQLSVL.

This clone was detected only once. The chain is built from TRBV29-1 and TRBJ2-2, with 7 bases fitting TRBD1. CDR1 is SQVTM, CDR2 ANQGSEA, per germline. The CDR3 has 16 residues. J gave up 1 base and V 1 base, and 6 bases lay outside the gene matches. The CDR3 loop reads CSVEGPDRVNTGELFF. The CDR3 region has the DNA TGCAGCGTTGAAGGTCCAGACAGGGTGAACACCGGGGAGCTGTTTTTT.

The chain carries TRBV28 and TRBJ2-2, with 13 bases lining up with TRBD2. Germline trimming cut 5 bases from V and 1 base from J; bases unmatched to any gene: 10. The CDR3 sequence is 19 residues long. From germline, CDR1 is MDHEN and CDR2 SYDVKM. Here the CDR3 DNA reads TGTGCCAGCAGTCCAACTAGCGGGAGGGCCGGGGAGAACACCGGGGAGCTGTTTTTT. This encodes CASSPTSGRAGENTGELFF. Full variable domain (remainder filled in from reference TRBV28 and TRBJ2-2): DVKVTQSSRYLVKRTGEKVFLECVQDMDHENMFWYRQDPGLGLRLIYFSYDVKMKEKGDIPEGYSVSREKKERFSLILESASTNQTSMYLCASSPTSGRAGENTGELFFGEGSRLTVL.

The V and J genes are TRBV11-2 and TRBJ2-7; 10 nucleotides align to TRBD1. CDR1 is SGHAT, CDR2 FQNNGV, per germline. This CDR3 is built from 17 residues. J was trimmed by 0 bases and V by 2 bases; bases with no gene match: 7. The CDR3 coding sequence is TGTGCCAGCAGCTTAAATTCGAGGACAGGGGGCTCCTACGAGCAGTACTTC. As protein: CASSLNSRTGGSYEQYF.

This clone was recorded a few times. The chain employs TRBV28 and TRBJ1-2; no reliable D call. The CDR3 extends over 14 amino acids. V was trimmed by 2 bases and J by 2 bases, leaving 9 bases between them. CDR1 is MDHEN, CDR2 SYDVKM, per germline. The CDR3 sequence is CASSLRTRNYGYTF. The CDR3 DNA is TGTGCCAGCAGTTTACGCACAAGAAACTATGGCTACACCTTC.

This clone was detected only once. The chain carries TRBV27 and TRBJ2-2; D remains unclear. The CDR3 is 15 residues long. V lost 0 bases and J 3 bases, leaving 8 bases between the germline ends. CDR1 is MNHEY and CDR2 is SMNVEV in the germline V gene (reference sequence). This CDR3 reads CASSLSFSYTGELFF. The CDR3 DNA reads as TGTGCCAGCAGTTTATCGTTCAGTTACACCGGGGAGCTGTTTTTT.

The genes are TRBV7-2 and TRBJ2-3, with 8 positions matching TRBD1. After removal of 3 bases from V and 6 bases from J, the junction contained 11 bases not matched to a gene. Germline V gene data show CDR1 as SGHTA and CDR2 as FQGNSA. This CDR3 is built from 16 residues. For the CDR3, the DNA is TGTGCCAGCAGCTTCCGACAGGGGAGATTTACGGATACGCAGTATTTT. Translating gives CASSFRQGRFTDTQYF. The full variable domain, completed using reference TRBV7-2 and TRBJ2-3, is GAGVSQSPSNKVTEKGKDVELRCDPISGHTALYWYRQSLGQGLEFLIYFQGNSAPDKSGLPSDRFSAERTGGSVSTLTIQRTQQEDSAVYLCASSFRQGRFTDTQYFGPGTRLTVL.

The chain uses TRBV2 and TRBJ2-7, with unresolved D. The germline V gene encodes CDR1 SNHLY and CDR2 FYNNEI. V lost 8 bases and J lost 7, with 12 bases in between. CDR3 size: 11 residues. Here the CDR3 reads CASHGLREQYF. CDR3 sequence (DNA): TGTGCCAGCCACGGTTTGAGGGAGCAGTACTTC.